The 7 T cell receptor beta chains reported below all come from one sample, sequenced in a study of blood T cell repertoires in COVID-19. Profiled with immunoSEQ multiplex PCR; TCRdb holds only in-frame clones, not every one. The repertoire holds roughly 40,000 clones, 80% seen once, with 15% to 20% in the top ten. The material sequenced was peripheral blood. The receptor source for this set is a man aged 65 to 79 with acute or convalescent COVID-19.

This rearrangement joins TRBV7-3 to TRBJ2-1; 8 bases fit TRBD1. The V segment lost 3 bases and the J segment 0 bases; nucleotides outside the gene matches: 1. The length of the CDR3 is 15 residues. Germline V CDR1 and CDR2: SGHTA, FQGTGA. CDR3 in DNA: TGTGCCAGCAGCTTGGACAGGGCCTCCTACAATGAGCAGTTCTTC. Amino acid sequence: CASSLDRASYNEQFF. Filled out from reference TRBV7-3 and TRBJ2-1, the complete variable domain reads GAGVSQTPSNKVTEKGKYVELRCDPISGHTALYWYRQSLGQGPEFLIYFQGTGAADDSGLPNDRFFAVRPEGSVSTLKIQRTERGDSAVYLCASSLDRASYNEQFFGPGTRLTVL.

V usage is TRBV7-9 and J usage is TRBJ1-4; 9 bases fit TRBD1. The CDR3 has 15 amino acids. Germline-derived CDR1 and CDR2 are SEHNR and FQNEAQ (reference sequence). V shed 3 bases and J 5 bases; nucleotides not matched to a gene: 4. The CDR3 loop reads CASSLGDRENEKLFF. DNA for the CDR3: TGTGCCAGCAGCTTGGGGGACAGGGAAAATGAAAAACTGTTTTTT.

V usage is TRBV10-2 and J usage is TRBJ1-1; 7 nucleotides match TRBD1. Germline V gene sequence: CDR1 WSHSY, CDR2 SAAADI. The CDR3 extends over 16 amino acids. Germline trimming cut 6 bases from V and 1 base from J; bases unmatched to any gene: 11. CDR3 residues: CASRVAGTATNTEAFF. The CDR3 DNA follows: TGCGCCAGCAGAGTAGCGGGGACAGCTACGAACACTGAAGCTTTCTTT.

Points on this clone: The junction shows a germline mismatch at one end, possibly a read error. The chain employs TRBV7-7 and TRBJ1-3; the match to TRBD1 covers 9 bases. Per germline, CDR1 SSHAT and CDR2 FNYEAQ (reference sequence). CDR3 length: 15 residues. The DNA for the CDR3 is TGTGCTAGCAGCCCCTACAGGGGGCCTGGAAACACCATATATTTT. Translating it yields CASSPYRGPGNTIYF.

The chain is built from TRBV18 and TRBJ2-4; D is perhaps TRBD2 (6 bases). CDR3 length: 15 amino acids. Deletions cut 1 base from V and 3 bases from J, with 10 bases between. Per the germline V gene, CDR1 is KGHSH and CDR2 is LQKENI. As DNA, the CDR3 is TGTGCCAGCTCACCACGCGGGACCCTCAAAAACATTCAGTACTTC. Amino acids: CASSPRGTLKNIQYF.

The chain recombines TRBV5-1 with TRBJ1-1; 8 nucleotides line up with TRBD1. The germline CDR1 and CDR2 sequences are SGHRS and YFSETQ. The CDR3 has 13 amino acids. Germline trimming cut 4 bases from V and 6 bases from J; bases unmatched to any gene: 5. The CDR3 sequence: CASSAMGQAEAFF. The CDR3 DNA reads as TGCGCCAGCAGCGCCATGGGACAGGCTGAAGCTTTCTTT.

This sequence joins TRBV27 and TRBJ2-3; D gene unclear. CDR3 length equals 16 residues. The V gene lost 1 base and the J gene lost 0 bases, with 11 bases spanning the gap. Per germline, CDR1 MNHEY and CDR2 SMNVEV (reference sequence). CDR3 bases: TGTGCCAGCAGTTTATTCGCCGGTGCTAGCACAGATACGCAGTATTTT. As protein: CASSLFAGASTDTQYF.